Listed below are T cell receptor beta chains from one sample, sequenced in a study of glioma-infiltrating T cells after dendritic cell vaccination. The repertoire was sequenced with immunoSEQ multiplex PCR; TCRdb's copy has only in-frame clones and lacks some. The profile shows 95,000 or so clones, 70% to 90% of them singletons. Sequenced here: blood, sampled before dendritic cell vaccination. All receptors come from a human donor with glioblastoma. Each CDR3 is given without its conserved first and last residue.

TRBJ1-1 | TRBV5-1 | ASSRDGQNTEAF
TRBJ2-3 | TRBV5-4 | ASSSLQVGDTQY
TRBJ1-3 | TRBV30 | AWGGLLFSGNTIY
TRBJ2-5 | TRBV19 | GGPQETQY
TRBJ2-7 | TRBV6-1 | ASSDSGREQY
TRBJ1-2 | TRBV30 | AWSVEANYGYT
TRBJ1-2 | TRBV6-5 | ASSYSLGPPYGYT
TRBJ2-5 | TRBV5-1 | ASSLMGQGGETQY
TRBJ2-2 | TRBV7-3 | ASSLKGASNTGELF
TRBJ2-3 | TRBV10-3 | AIATRGTIPDTQY
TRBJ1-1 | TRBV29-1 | SVESQGNTEAF
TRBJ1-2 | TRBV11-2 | ASSTPDRSDGYT
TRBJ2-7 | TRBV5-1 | ASSLEISGGVSSYEQY
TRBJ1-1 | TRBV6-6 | ASSYGSGNTEAF